This TCR beta chain was sequenced for a study of T-cell reconstitution after alpha-beta-depleted transplantation in children. It was with unique molecular identifiers that the TCRbeta library was prepared. TCRdb called the PCR reads again in MiXCR, with one record for every CDR3 protein. Altogether 60,000 to 70,000 distinct CDR3 sequences are present, just under 5% being singletons, with the ten largest covering under 20%. This clonotype has at least ten counts. Antigen: not known. Regarding the study as a whole: Approximately two months post-transplant, alpha-beta T cells reportedly originated from several hundred expanded graft clones. The origin of high day-60 TCRbeta diversity in some patients lay in surviving recipient T cells and thymic progenitors. T-cell counts and diversity were attributed mostly to newly produced T cells one year after transplant.

The specimen comprised PBMCs, mostly from graft donor cells, sampled 180 days after TCRalphabeta/CD19-depleted stem cell transplant. The sequence came from a boy under three years old who had a stem cell transplant for acute myeloid leukemia, so the T cells may come from the graft donor.

As DNA, the CDR3 is TGCAGTGCTAGAGGTGAAGCGGGGTCCTACAATGAGCAGTTCTTC. The encoded protein is CSARGEAGSYNEQFF. The chain carries TRBV20-1 and TRBJ2-1; 7 bases are shared with TRBD2. Germline CDR1 DFQATT, CDR2 SNEGSKA (reference sequence). The CDR3 totals 15 residues. J gave up 1 base and V 1 base, and 4 bases lay outside the gene matches.